This T cell receptor beta chain was identified in a study of radiotherapy plus CTLA-4 blockade in lung cancer. Looking at the study overall: Among patients, over 15% showed objective responses, and over 30% had disease control. Study-wide results and caveats: Blood saw expansion of tumor-derived TCR clones after radiotherapy plus ipilimumab. Together with interferon-beta, which increased in serum after radiation, early dynamic changes in blood T cell clones were reportedly the best predictors of response.

The assay was immunoSEQ multiplex PCR, and TCRdb's table has in-frame clones only and misses some. The table lists about 98,000 clones, 88% of them singletons. About this clone: As yet, its antigen is unknown.

Chemo-refractory metastatic non-small-cell lung cancer patients received focal radiation with ipilimumab CTLA-4 blockade. CDR3 length: 13 residues. Germline values: CDR1 SQVTM, CDR2 ANQGSEA. The V end lost 6 bases, the J end lost 1 base, and 13 bases lay between the germline ends. This receptor was identified in a human donor with non-small cell lung cancer that progressed on radiotherapy plus ipilimumab. The source was peripheral blood, collected from a patient treated with radiotherapy plus ipilimumab. The V and J genes are TRBV29-1 and TRBJ2-7; the D gene is possibly TRBD1 (5 bases). DNA of the CDR3: TGCAGCGTCGCCAACAGGATGTCCTACGAGCAGTACTTC. This sequence encodes CSVANRMSYEQYF.